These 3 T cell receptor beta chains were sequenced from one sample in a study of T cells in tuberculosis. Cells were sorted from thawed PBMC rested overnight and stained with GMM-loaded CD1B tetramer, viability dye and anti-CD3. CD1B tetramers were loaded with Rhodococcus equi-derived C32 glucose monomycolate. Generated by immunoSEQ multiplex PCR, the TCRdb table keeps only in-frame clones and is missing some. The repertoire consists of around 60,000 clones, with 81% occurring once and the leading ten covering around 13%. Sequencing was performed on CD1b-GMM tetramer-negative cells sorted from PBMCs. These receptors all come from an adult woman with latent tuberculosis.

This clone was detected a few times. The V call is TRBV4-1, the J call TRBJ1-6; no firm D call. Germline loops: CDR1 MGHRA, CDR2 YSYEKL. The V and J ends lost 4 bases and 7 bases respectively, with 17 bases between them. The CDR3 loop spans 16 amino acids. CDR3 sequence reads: CASSLNTATLNSPLHF. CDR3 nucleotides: TGCGCCAGCAGCCTTAATACAGCTACATTAAATTCACCCCTCCACTTT.

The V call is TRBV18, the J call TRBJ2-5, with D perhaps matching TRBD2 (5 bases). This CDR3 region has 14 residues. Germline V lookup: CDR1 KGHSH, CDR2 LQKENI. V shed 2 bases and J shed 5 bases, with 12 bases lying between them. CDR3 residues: CASSPAGGLETQYF. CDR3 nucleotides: TGTGCCAGCTCACCAGCGGGCGGTTTGGAGACCCAGTACTTC.

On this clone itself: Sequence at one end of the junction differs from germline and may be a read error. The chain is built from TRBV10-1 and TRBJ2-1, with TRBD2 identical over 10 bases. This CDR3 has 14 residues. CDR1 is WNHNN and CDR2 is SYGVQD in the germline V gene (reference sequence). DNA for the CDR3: TGCGCCAGCAGTGAGTCGGTAGCGGGAGGCCATAAGCTCTTC. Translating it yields CASSESVAGGHKLF.